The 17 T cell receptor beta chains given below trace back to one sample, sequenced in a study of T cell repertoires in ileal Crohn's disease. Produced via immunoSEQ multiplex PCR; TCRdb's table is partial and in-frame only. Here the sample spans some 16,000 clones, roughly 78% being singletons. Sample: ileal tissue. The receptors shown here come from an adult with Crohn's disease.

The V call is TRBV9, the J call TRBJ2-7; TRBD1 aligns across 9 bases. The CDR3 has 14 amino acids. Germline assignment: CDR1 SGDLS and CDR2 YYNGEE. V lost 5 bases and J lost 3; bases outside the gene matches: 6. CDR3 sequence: CASSGDREDYEQYF. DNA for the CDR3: TGTGCCAGCAGTGGGGACAGGGAGGACTACGAGCAGTACTTC. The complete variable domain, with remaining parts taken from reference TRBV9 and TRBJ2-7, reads DSGVTQTPKHLITATGQRVTLRCSPRSGDLSVYWYQQSLDQGLQFLIQYYNGEERAKGNILERFSAQQFPDLHSELNLSSLELGDSALYFCASSGDREDYEQYFGPGTRLTVT.

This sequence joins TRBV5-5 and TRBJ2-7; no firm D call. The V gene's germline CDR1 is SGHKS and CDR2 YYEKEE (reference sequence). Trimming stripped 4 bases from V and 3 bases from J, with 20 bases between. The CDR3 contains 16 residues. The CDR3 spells CASSHLSSSPHYEQYF. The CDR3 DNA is TGTGCCAGCAGCCACCTCTCTTCTAGTCCCCACTACGAGCAGTACTTC.

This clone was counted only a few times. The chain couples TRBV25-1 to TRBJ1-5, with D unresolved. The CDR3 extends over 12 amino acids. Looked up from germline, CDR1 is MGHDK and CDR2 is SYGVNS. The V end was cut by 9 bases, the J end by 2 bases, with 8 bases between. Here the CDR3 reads CASATGNQPQHF. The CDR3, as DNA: TGTGCCAGTGCGACTGGCAATCAGCCCCAGCATTTT.

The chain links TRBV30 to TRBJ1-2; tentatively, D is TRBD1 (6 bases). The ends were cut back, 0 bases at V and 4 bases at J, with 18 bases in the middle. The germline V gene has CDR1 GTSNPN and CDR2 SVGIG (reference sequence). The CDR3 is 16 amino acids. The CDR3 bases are TGTGCCTGGAGTGTACGGCGGGGGGCGATCGGCTATGGCTACACCTTC. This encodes CAWSVRRGAIGYGYTF.

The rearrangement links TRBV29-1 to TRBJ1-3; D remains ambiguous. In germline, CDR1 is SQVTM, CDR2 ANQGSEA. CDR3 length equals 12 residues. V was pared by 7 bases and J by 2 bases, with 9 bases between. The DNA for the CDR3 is TGCAGCGCTTTTGTAACTGGAAACACCATATATTTT. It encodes CSAFVTGNTIYF.

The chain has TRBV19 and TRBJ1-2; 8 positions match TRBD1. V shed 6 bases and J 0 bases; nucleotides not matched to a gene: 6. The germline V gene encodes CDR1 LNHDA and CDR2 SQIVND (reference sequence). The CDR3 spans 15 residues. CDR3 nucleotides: TGTGCCAGTAGGGCCACAGGGGGGGCTAACTATGGCTACACCTTC. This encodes CASRATGGANYGYTF.

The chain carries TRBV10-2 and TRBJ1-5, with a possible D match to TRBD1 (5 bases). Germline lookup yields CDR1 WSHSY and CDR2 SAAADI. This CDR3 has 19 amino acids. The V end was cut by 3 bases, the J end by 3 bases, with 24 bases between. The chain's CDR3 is CASSDKTLSIKGLNQPQHF. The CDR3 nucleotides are TGCGCCAGCAGTGATAAAACCCTCTCGATTAAGGGGCTCAATCAGCCCCAGCATTTT.

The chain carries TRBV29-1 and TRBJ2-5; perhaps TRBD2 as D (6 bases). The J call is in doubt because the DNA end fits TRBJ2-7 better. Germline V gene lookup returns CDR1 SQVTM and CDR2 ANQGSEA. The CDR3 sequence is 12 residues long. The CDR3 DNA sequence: TGCAGCGGGGGGGTGGACTCCTACGAGCAGTACTTC. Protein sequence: CSGGVDSYEQYF.

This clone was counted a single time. This CDR3 is CASRKTGLSSYEQYF. As DNA, the CDR3 is TGTGCCAGCAGGAAGACAGGACTCAGCTCCTACGAGCAGTACTTC. The chain recombines TRBV6-5 with TRBJ2-7, with a weak D call TRBD1 (6 bases). The CDR3 is 15 residues long. Trimming left V 6 bases short and J 0 bases short, with 15 bases between. Germline loops: CDR1 MNHEY, CDR2 SVGAGI.

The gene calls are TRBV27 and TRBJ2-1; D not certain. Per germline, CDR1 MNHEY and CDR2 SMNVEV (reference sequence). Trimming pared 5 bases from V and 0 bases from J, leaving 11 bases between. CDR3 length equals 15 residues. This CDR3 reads CASSLTLSSYNEQFF. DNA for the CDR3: TGTGCCAGCAGTCTAACCCTGAGCTCCTACAATGAGCAGTTCTTC.

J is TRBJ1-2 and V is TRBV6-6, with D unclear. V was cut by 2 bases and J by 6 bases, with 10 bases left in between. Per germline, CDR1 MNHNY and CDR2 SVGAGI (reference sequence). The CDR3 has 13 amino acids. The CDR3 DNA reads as TGTGCCAGCAGTTACCTGGCAGGCCATGGCTACACCTTC. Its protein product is CASSYLAGHGYTF.

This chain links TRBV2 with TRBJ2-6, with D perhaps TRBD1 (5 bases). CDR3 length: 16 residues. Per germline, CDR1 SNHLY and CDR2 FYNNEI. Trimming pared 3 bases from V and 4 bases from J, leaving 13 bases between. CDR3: CASSDRADGGANVLTF. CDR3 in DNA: TGTGCCAGCAGTGACAGGGCAGACGGAGGGGCCAACGTCCTGACTTTC.

In nucleotides, the CDR3 is TGCAGCGTTGGACAGGCTATTGTGCCCCAGTACTTC. Translated: CSVGQAIVPQYF. The chain combines TRBV29-1 with TRBJ2-5; a weak D match, TRBD1 (6 bases). CDR1 and CDR2 from the germline V gene are SQVTM and ANQGSEA. Trimming left V 4 bases short and J 9 bases short, with 15 bases between. CDR3 length: 12 amino acids. The complete variable domain, with remaining parts taken from reference TRBV29-1 and TRBJ2-5, reads SAVISQKPSRDICQRGTSLTIQCQVDSQVTMMFWYRQQPGQSLTLIATANQGSEATYESGFVIDKFPISRPNLTFSTLTVSNMSPEDSSIYLCSVGQAIVPQYFGPGTRLLVL.

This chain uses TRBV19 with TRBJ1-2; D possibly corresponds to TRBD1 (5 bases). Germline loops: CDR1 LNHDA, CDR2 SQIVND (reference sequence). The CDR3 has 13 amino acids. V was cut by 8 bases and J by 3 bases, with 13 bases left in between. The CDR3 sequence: CASGHNRYYGYTF. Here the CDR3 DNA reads TGTGCCAGTGGCCACAACAGGTACTATGGCTACACCTTC. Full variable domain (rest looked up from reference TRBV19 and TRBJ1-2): DGGITQSPKYLFRKEGQNVTLSCEQNLNHDAMYWYRQDPGQGLRLIYYSQIVNDFQKGDIAEGYSVSREKKESFPLTVTSAQKNPTAFYLCASGHNRYYGYTFGSGTRLTVV.

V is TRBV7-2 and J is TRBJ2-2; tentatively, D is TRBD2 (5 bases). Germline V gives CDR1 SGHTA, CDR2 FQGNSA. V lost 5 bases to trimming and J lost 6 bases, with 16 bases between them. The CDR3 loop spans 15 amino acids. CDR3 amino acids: CASSRGMSEAGELFF. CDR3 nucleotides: TGTGCCAGCAGCCGAGGGATGAGCGAGGCCGGGGAGCTGTTTTTT.

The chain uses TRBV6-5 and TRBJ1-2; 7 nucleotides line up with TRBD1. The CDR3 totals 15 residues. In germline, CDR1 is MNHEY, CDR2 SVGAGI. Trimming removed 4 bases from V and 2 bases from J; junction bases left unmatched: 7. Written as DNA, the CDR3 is TGTGCCAGCAGTTCTGGGGACAGATGGAACTATGGCTACACCTTC. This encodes CASSSGDRWNYGYTF.

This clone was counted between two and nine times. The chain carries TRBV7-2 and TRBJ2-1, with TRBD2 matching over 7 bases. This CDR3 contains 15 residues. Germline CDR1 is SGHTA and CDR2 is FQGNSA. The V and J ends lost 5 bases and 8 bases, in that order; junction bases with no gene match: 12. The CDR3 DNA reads TGTGCCAGCAGCCCGGGACTAAGATCGACGCATGAGCAGTTCTTC. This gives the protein CASSPGLRSTHEQFF.